Listed below are T cell receptor beta chains from one sample, sequenced in a study of naive and memory T cell subsets. TCRdb re-called the UMI-ligation and nested PCR reads with MiXCR, one entry per CDR3 protein. The sample yields about 37,000 distinct CDR3 sequences, more than 9.5% seen once. Sequenced here: skin, sampled from a tuberculin skin test site. The receptor set was obtained from an adult in good health. CDR3s include the opening cysteine and the closing phenylalanine or tryptophan. D genes are given only for firm matches. Size values are once, few and many counts, or a class for expanded clones, and some rows have none.

cdr3_nt,cdr3_aa,d_call,cdr3_length,j_call,clone_size,v_call
TGTGCCAGCAGTGCTTTCGTCACAGGGGGGACGAGGGGCTACACCTTC,CASSAFVTGGTRGYTF,TRBD1,16,TRBJ1-2,-,TRBV9
TGTGCCAGCAGTTTTAAGGCGGTAGCGGGAAACAATGAGCAGTTCTTC,CASSFKAVAGNNEQFF,TRBD2,16,TRBJ2-1,many,TRBV28
TGTGCCAGCAGCTACGTAGGAAACACCATATATTTT,CASSYVGNTIYF,-,12,TRBJ1-3,-,TRBV7-2
TGTGCCAGCAGCTTAGAAGGGACAGGGGGTTTGGCCACTGAAGCTTTCTTT,CASSLEGTGGLATEAFF,TRBD1,17,TRBJ1-1,many,TRBV11-3
TGTGCCAGCAGCTTAGCGGGGGGCGGGGGGAATGAGCAGTTCTTC,CASSLAGGGGNEQFF,TRBD2,15,TRBJ2-1,many,TRBV6-5
TGTGCCAGCAGCCCGACGTCGGGACAGGGGAGGACCGGGGAGCTGTTTTTT,CASSPTSGQGRTGELFF,TRBD1,17,TRBJ2-2,many,TRBV11-2
TGTGCCATCCAGGTGGGGCAGGACTACAATGAGCAGTTCTTC,CAIQVGQDYNEQFF,-,14,TRBJ2-1,many,TRBV2
TGCGCCAGCAGCCTTCAACCGGGACAGGGCAAGATTGGCACAGATACGCAGTATTTT,CASSLQPGQGKIGTDTQYF,TRBD1,19,TRBJ2-3,few,TRBV4-1
TGCAGTGCTCCTAGCTTGAACACTGAAGCTTTCTTT,CSAPSLNTEAFF,-,12,TRBJ1-1,-,TRBV20-1
TGTGCCAGCAGCCCCTCCTGGACAGGGAGGACCTCCTATAATTCACCCCTCCACTTT,CASSPSWTGRTSYNSPLHF,TRBD1,19,TRBJ1-6,few,TRBV3-1
TGTGCCAGCAGTGAAGATTCCCGCGGGACCTACGAGCAGTACTTC,CASSEDSRGTYEQYF,-,15,TRBJ2-7,many,TRBV6-1